The next 2 T cell receptor beta chains were all read from a single sample in a study of beta chain features in type 1 diabetes. Of the isolated RNA, all was reverse transcribed, and so the sequenced material was expressed TCRB transcripts. Produced via immunoSEQ multiplex PCR; TCRdb's table is partial and in-frame only. The sample consists of 400,000 to 450,000 clones, more than 11% of them appearing once. Sequenced sample: naive CD4+ T cells from blood. These receptors were collected from a man in his thirties or forties in good health.

V usage is TRBV14 and J usage is TRBJ2-2; 8 bases are shared with TRBD2. Unmatched junction bases numbered 10, after V lost 0 bases and J lost 7 bases. Germline assignment: CDR1 SGHDN and CDR2 FVKESK. CDR3 length: 17 residues. The CDR3 reads CASSQETIGTRIGELFF. CDR3 DNA sequence: TGTGCCAGCAGCCAAGAAACGATTGGGACTAGAATCGGGGAGCTGTTTTTT.

The V call is TRBV4-1, the J call TRBJ2-2; D uncertain. V lost 3 bases and J lost 8, with 10 bases in between. From germline, CDR1 is MGHRA and CDR2 YSYEKL. The CDR3 loop spans 13 amino acids. CDR3 residues: CASSHPRQGELFF. CDR3 DNA sequence: TGCGCCAGCAGCCATCCCAGGCAGGGGGAGCTGTTTTTT.